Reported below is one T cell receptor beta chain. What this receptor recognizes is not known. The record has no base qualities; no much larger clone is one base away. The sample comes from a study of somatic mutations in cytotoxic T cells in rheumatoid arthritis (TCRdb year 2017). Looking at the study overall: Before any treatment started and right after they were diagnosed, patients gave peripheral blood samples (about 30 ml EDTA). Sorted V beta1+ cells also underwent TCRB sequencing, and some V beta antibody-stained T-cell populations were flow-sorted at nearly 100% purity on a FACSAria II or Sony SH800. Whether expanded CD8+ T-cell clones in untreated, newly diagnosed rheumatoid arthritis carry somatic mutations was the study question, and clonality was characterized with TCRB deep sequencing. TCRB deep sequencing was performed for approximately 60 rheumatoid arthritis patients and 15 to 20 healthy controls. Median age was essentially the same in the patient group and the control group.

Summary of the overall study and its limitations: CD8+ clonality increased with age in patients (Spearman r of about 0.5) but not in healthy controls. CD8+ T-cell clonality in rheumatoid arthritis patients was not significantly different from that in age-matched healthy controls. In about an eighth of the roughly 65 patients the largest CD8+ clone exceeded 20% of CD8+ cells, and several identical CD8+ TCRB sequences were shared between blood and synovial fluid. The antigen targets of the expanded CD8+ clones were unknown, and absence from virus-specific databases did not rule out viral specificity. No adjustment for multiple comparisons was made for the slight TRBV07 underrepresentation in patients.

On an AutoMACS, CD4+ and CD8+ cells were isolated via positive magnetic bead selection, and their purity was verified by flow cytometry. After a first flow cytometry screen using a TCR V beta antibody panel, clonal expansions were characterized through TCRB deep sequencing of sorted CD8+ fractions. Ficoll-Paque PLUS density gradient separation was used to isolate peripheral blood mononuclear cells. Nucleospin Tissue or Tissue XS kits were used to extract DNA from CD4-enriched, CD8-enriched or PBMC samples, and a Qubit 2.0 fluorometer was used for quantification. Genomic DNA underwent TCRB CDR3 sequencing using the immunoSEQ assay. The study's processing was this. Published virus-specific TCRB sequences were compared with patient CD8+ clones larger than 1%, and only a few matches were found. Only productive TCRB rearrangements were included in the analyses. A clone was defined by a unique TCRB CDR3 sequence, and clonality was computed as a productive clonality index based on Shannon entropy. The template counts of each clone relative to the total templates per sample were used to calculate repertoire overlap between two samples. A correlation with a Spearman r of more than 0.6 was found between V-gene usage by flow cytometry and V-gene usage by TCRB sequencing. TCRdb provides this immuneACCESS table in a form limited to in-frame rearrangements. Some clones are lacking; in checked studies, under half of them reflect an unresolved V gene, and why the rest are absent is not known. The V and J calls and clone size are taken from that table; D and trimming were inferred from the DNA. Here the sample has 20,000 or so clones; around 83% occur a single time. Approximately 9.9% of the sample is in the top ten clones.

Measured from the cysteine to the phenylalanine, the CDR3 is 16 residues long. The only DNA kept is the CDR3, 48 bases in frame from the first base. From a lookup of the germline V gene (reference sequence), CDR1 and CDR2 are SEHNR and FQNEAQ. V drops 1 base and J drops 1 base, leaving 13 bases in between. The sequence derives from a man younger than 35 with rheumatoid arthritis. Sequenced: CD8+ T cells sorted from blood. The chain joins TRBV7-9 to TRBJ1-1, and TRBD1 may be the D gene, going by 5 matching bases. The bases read TGTGCCAGCAGCTTAGATCTCGGGGGAAAGAACACTGAAGCTTTCTTT. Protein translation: CASSLDLGGKNTEAFF.